This T cell receptor (beta chain) was observed in a study of OX40 agonist ivuxolimab in advanced cancers. Study-wide context: Patients treated during dose escalation were battling hepatocellular carcinoma, melanoma, renal cell or head and neck cancer. It was permissible to have had prior anti-PD-1, anti-PD-L1 or anti-CTLA-4 therapy, and around 40% had some. Study-level points and caveats: Dosing at 0.1 to 3.0 mg/kg was accompanied by clonal expansion of CD4+ and CD8+ blood T cells by week 6.

About this clone: Antigen unknown.

Only in-frame clones appear in the TCRdb table, and some are missing; sequencing was by immunoSEQ multiplex PCR. The sample holds approximately 94,000 clones; around 91% are singletons and the top ten take 0.81%. Germline CDR1 reads SGHTA; CDR2 reads FQGNSA. Trimming left V 0 bases short and J 4 bases short, with 8 bases between. The CDR3 contains 14 residues. This specimen consisted of CD4+ or CD8+ T cells sorted from blood, obtained in a trial of the OX40 agonist ivuxolimab. This receptor was obtained from an adult with an advanced solid tumor such as melanoma, head and neck, liver or kidney cancer. The gene calls are TRBV7-2 and TRBJ2-3; D perhaps matches TRBD1 (5 bases). The chain's CDR3 is CASSLAQGSDTQYF. CDR3 in DNA: TGTGCCAGCAGCTTAGCCCAGGGCTCAGATACGCAGTATTTT.